This is a list of T cell receptor beta chains from one sample in a study of TIL therapy for anti-PD-1-resistant metastatic lung cancer. TCRdb's copy holds only in-frame clones and misses some; the assay was immunoSEQ multiplex PCR. The data contain tens of thousands of clones, around 69% of them singletons. The sequencing used blood, collected at baseline. The receptors come from a person between 25 and 79 years old with non-small cell lung cancer. The CDR3 runs from the conserved cysteine through the conserved F or W. The D gene is left open where the match is weak. Expanded clones are given a class, and other clones once, few, many or no size at all.

d_call,v_call,j_call,clone_size,cdr3_nt,cdr3_aa
-,TRBV20-1,TRBJ2-3,-,TGCAGTGCTACCGGTACAGATACGCAGTATTTT,CSATGTDTQYF
TRBD2,TRBV6-1,TRBJ2-7,few,TGTGCCAGCAGTGCCCTATTAGCGGGGGCCTACGAGCAGTACTTC,CASSALLAGAYEQYF
-,TRBV28,TRBJ1-2,few,TGTGCCAGCAGTCGCAGAGGCCTCACTTCTAACTATGGCTACACCTTC,CASSRRGLTSNYGYTF
-,TRBV20-1,TRBJ1-1,-,TGCAGTGCTAGAAAGACAGGAGAAGCTTTCTTT,CSARKTGEAFF
-,TRBV2,TRBJ2-3,-,TGTGCCAGCAGTGAAAGGGTCAGGGGAGATACGCAGTATTTT,CASSERVRGDTQYF
-,TRBV5-1,TRBJ1-2,-,TGCGCCAGCAGCCTGGGTGGGGAGAACTATGGCTACACCTTC,CASSLGGENYGYTF
-,TRBV2,TRBJ1-1,-,TGTGCCAGCAGTCCCGAGCGTTACACTGAAGCTTTCTTT,CASSPERYTEAFF
-,TRBV30,TRBJ2-1,-,TGTGCCTGGAGTGTATACAATGAGCAGTTCTTC,CAWSVYNEQFF
-,TRBV6-1,TRBJ1-1,-,TGTGCCAGCAGTGAGATGGGGAACACTGAAGCTTTCTTT,CASSEMGNTEAFF
-,TRBV18,TRBJ1-5,-,TGTGCCAGCTCACCAATAGGTGGTCAGCCCCAGCATTTT,CASSPIGGQPQHF
-,TRBV5-5,TRBJ2-3,once,TGTGCCAGCAGCCCTGACTGGCCCTTTTTCACAGATACGCAGTATTTT,CASSPDWPFFTDTQYF
-,TRBV11-1,TRBJ1-1,-,TGTGCCAGCAGCCGTTGGGGCAGGTTCACTGAAGCTTTCTTT,CASSRWGRFTEAFF
-,TRBV19,TRBJ1-4,many,TGTGCCAGTAGTATAGTAGAGTCAGCTAATGAAAAACTGTTTTTT,CASSIVESANEKLFF
TRBD1,TRBV27,TRBJ2-7,-,TGTGCCAGCAGTTTAACTCCAGGGGGCAGGTACGAGCAGTACTTC,CASSLTPGGRYEQYF
-,TRBV2,TRBJ2-5,-,TGTGCCAGCAGGGCTCAGGGGATAGAGACCCAGTACTTC,CASRAQGIETQYF
TRBD2,TRBV7-9,TRBJ2-1,-,TGTGCCAGCAGCTTAGATAGCGGGAGCTCTGAGCAGTTCTTC,CASSLDSGSSEQFF
TRBD2,TRBV5-6,TRBJ2-7,-,TGTGCCAGCAGCTCCGGGACTAGCGGGAGAGACGAGCAGTACTTC,CASSSGTSGRDEQYF
-,TRBV5-1,TRBJ1-4,few,TGCGCCAGCACCCCCCAACCGACAGGCATCCCCGAAAAACTGTTTTTT,CASTPQPTGIPEKLFF
-,TRBV9,TRBJ2-6,-,TGTGCCAGCAGCGTACACCTCGACAGTTCTGGGGCCAACGTCCTGACTTTC,CASSVHLDSSGANVLTF
TRBD1,TRBV6-1,TRBJ2-7,once,TGTGCCAGCAGTCCAACCGGGACAGGGGTCTACGAGCAGTACTTC,CASSPTGTGVYEQYF
-,TRBV19,TRBJ1-2,-,TGTGCCAGTAGTATATGGCGGTCTGGATCCTATGGCTACACCTTC,CASSIWRSGSYGYTF
-,TRBV9,TRBJ2-2,-,TGTGCCAGCAGCGGCGGAGGAGGCACCGGGGAGCTGTTTTTT,CASSGGGGTGELFF
-,TRBV6-5,TRBJ2-7,-,TGTGCCAGCAAAAACGGCCAGGTAATGACCTACGAGCAGTACTTC,CASKNGQVMTYEQYF
-,TRBV15,TRBJ1-4,few,TGTGCCACCAGCATCGGAAGGGAAAAACTGTTTTTT,CATSIGREKLFF
TRBD2,TRBV2,TRBJ2-3,-,TGTGCCAGCAGTGGAGGGCGGGGGGGCCTAGATACGCAGTATTTT,CASSGGRGGLDTQYF
TRBD1,TRBV11-3,TRBJ2-3,-,TGTGCCAGCAGCCATGGGACAGGGATCACAGATACGCAGTATTTT,CASSHGTGITDTQYF
-,TRBV2,TRBJ1-4,-,TGTGCCAGCAGTCGGCAGGGATCGGATGAAAAACTGTTTTTT,CASSRQGSDEKLFF
TRBD2,TRBV15,TRBJ2-5,-,TGTGCCACCACCCTAAGGACTAGCGGGAGGGGAGAGACCCAGTACTTC,CATTLRTSGRGETQYF
-,TRBV28,TRBJ2-7,few,TGTGCCAGCAGTTTTCTCGGGGGCGCGGCCTCCTACGAGCAGTACTTC,CASSFLGGAASYEQYF
-,TRBV7-6,TRBJ2-1,few,TGTGCCAGCAGCTTACCTCTGGGGAATGAGCAGTTCTTC,CASSLPLGNEQFF
-,TRBV5-1,TRBJ2-3,few,TGCGCCAGCACCCCTCGGGGGTACGGGCCAGATACGCAGTATTTT,CASTPRGYGPDTQYF
-,TRBV27,TRBJ1-2,-,TGTGCCAGCAGGGGGGGGCGCACGGTTTCTGGCTACACCTTC,CASRGGRTVSGYTF
-,TRBV28,TRBJ1-5,-,TGTGCCAGCAGCCCCGGCTCCGGGGGTCAGAAGCCCCAGCATTTT,CASSPGSGGQKPQHF
-,TRBV2,TRBJ1-1,few,TGTGCCAGCAGTCCAAGGGGGACCGGCCTCACTGAAGCTTTCTTT,CASSPRGTGLTEAFF
-,TRBV9,TRBJ1-2,-,TGTGCCAGCAGCGTAGGGACGGGGGGGACCTATGGCTACACCTTC,CASSVGTGGTYGYTF
TRBD2,TRBV7-7,TRBJ2-5,few,TGTGCTAGCAGCCGAGGACTAGCGGGGGGTGACGAGACCCAGTACTTC,CASSRGLAGGDETQYF
-,TRBV9,TRBJ1-4,few,TGTGCCAGCAGTCCGGGGGTGGGGAATGAAAAACTGTTTTTT,CASSPGVGNEKLFF
TRBD1,TRBV10-2,TRBJ2-3,-,TGCGCCAGCGGAGACAGGGGGCACGCAGATACGCAGTATTTT,CASGDRGHADTQYF
TRBD1,TRBV2,TRBJ1-3,-,TGTGCCAGCAGTGAACGGACAGGGATCGGAAACACCATATATTTT,CASSERTGIGNTIYF
TRBD2,TRBV11-3,TRBJ2-1,-,TGTGCCAGCAGCTTACCAGGCGGGAGTTTCCCTGAGCAGTTCTTC,CASSLPGGSFPEQFF
-,TRBV10-3,TRBJ2-1,-,TGTGCCATCAGCGCCGGGGGTCGAAGCTACAATGAGCAGTTCTTC,CAISAGGRSYNEQFF
-,TRBV7-9,TRBJ1-2,-,TGTGCCAGCAGCTTAAGAAACATCGCCAATGGCTACACCTTC,CASSLRNIANGYTF
-,TRBV4-1,TRBJ2-7,few,TGCGCCAGCAGCTTCCATTCCGGGGAAACCTACGAGCAGTACTTC,CASSFHSGETYEQYF
TRBD2,TRBV10-3,TRBJ2-2,-,TGTGCCAGTAGCGGGAGAGGCACCGGGGAGCTGTTTTTT,CASSGRGTGELFF
-,TRBV5-6,TRBJ2-1,-,TGTGCCAGCAGCCGTATGGGGCTATACAATGAGCAGTTCTTC,CASSRMGLYNEQFF
TRBD1,TRBV19,TRBJ2-1,few,TGTGCCAGTAGTATAGTTGGAACAGGGGGCTTGAATGAGCAGTTCTTC,CASSIVGTGGLNEQFF
-,TRBV29-1,TRBJ1-2,-,TGCAGCGTTGAACTCTATGGCTACACCTTC,CSVELYGYTF
-,TRBV28,TRBJ2-1,few,TGTGCCAGCAGTACCGGAGTCAGCTCCTACAATGAGCAGTTCTTC,CASSTGVSSYNEQFF
-,TRBV19,TRBJ2-1,-,TGTGCCAGTAGCCCCAACTACAATGAGCAGTTCTTC,CASSPNYNEQFF
TRBD1,TRBV5-1,TRBJ2-7,-,TGCGCCAGCAGCCCGGGACAGGGGTCCTCCTACGAGCAGTACTTC,CASSPGQGSSYEQYF
-,TRBV28,TRBJ1-3,-,TGTGCCAGCAGTCGAGGGGGAGAAGGAAACACCATATATTTT,CASSRGGEGNTIYF
-,TRBV18,TRBJ1-4,once,TGTGCCAGCCAACTCGGAGCGGATAATGAAAAACTGTTTTTT,CASQLGADNEKLFF
-,TRBV5-1,TRBJ1-6,-,TGCGCCAGCACCTGGGCCGTGAGGGGGTCACCCCTCCACTTT,CASTWAVRGSPLHF